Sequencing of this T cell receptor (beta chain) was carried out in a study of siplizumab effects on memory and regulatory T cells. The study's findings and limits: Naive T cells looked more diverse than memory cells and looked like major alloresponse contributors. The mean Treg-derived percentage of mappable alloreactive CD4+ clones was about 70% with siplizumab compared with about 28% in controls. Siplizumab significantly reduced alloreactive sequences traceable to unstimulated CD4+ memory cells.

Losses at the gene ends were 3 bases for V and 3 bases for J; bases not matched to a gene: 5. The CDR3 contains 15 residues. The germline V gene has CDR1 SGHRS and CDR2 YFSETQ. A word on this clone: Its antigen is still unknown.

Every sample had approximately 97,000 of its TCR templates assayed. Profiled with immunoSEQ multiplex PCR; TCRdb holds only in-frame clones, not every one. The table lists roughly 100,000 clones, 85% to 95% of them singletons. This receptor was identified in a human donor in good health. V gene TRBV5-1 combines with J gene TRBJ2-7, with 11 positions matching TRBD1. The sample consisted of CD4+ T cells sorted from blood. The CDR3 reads CASSSGDRGIYEQYF. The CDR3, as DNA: TGCGCCAGCAGCTCCGGGGACAGGGGGATCTACGAGCAGTACTTC. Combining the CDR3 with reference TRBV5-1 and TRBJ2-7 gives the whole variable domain KAGVTQTPRYLIKTRGQQVTLSCSPISGHRSVSWYQQTPGQGLQFLFEYFSETQRNKGNFPGRFSGRQFSNSRSEMNVSTLELGDSALYLCASSSGDRGIYEQYFGPGTRLTVT.